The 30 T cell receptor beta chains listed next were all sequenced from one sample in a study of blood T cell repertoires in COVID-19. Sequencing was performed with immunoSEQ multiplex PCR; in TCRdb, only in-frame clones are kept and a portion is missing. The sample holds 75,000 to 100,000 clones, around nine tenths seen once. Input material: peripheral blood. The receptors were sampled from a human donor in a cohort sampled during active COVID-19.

For the CDR3, the DNA is TGTGCCAGCAGCCCCTCCGGACTAGCGGGGACCAATGAGCAGTTCTTC. Translated, it gives CASSPSGLAGTNEQFF. The V gene is TRBV5-4, the J gene TRBJ2-1, with 12 bases lining up with TRBD2. With 4 bases clipped from V and 6 bases from J, the junction kept 8 bases outside the gene matches. The CDR3 has 16 amino acids. Germline V gene lookup returns CDR1 SGHNT and CDR2 YYREEE (reference sequence).

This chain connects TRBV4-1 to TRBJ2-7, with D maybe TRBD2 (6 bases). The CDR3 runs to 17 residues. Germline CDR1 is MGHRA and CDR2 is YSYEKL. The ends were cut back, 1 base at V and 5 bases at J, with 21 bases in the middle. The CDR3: CASSQVGRRAGQDEQYF. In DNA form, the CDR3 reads TGCGCCAGCAGCCAAGTTGGCAGGAGGGCAGGTCAGGACGAGCAGTACTTC.

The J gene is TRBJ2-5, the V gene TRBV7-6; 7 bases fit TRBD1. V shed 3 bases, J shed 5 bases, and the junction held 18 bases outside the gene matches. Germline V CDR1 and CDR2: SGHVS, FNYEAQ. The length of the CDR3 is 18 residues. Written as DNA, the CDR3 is TGTGCCAGCAGCTTGAAAATAAACGTCAGGGGGTTCGGGGAGACCCAGTACTTC. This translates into CASSLKINVRGFGETQYF.

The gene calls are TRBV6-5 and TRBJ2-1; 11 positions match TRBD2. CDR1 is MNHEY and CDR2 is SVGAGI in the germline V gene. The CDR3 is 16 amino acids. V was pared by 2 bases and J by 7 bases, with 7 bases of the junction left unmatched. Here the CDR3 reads CASSYAGLAGRNEQFF. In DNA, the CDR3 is TGTGCCAGCAGTTACGCAGGACTAGCGGGTAGAAATGAGCAGTTCTTC.

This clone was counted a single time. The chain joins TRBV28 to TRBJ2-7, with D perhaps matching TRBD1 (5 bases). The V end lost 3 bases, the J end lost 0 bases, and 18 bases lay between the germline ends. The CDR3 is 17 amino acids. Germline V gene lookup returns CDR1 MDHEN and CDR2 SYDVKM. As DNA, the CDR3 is TGTGCCAGCAGTTTGGGTTTGGGGCAGGAGAGCTCCTACGAGCAGTACTTC. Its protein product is CASSLGLGQESSYEQYF.

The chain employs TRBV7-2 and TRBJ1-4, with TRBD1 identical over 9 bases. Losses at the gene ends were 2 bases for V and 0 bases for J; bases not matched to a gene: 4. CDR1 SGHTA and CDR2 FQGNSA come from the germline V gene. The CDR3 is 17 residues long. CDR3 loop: CASSLYRGRPTNEKLFF. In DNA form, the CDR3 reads TGTGCCAGCAGCTTATACAGGGGGCGCCCAACTAATGAAAAACTGTTTTTT.

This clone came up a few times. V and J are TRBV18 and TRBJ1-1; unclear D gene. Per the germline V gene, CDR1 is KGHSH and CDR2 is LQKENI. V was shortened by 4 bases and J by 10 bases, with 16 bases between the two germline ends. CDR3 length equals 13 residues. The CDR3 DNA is TGTGCCAGCTCACGTGAGGTGGGAGAAGGAGCTTTCTTT. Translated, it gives CASSREVGEGAFF. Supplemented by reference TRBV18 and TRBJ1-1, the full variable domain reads NAGVMQNPRHLVRRRGQEARLRCSPMKGHSHVYWYRQLPEEGLKFMVYLQKENIIDESGMPKERFSAEFPKEGPSILRIQQVVRGDSAAYFCASSREVGEGAFFGQGTRLTVV.

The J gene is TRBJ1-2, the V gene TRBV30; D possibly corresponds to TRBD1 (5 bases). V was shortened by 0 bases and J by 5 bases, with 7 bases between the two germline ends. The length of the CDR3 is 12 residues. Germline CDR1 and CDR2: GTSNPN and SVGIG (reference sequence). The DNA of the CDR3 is TGTGCCTGGAGTGTACCAGGGTATGGCTACACCTTC. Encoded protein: CAWSVPGYGYTF.

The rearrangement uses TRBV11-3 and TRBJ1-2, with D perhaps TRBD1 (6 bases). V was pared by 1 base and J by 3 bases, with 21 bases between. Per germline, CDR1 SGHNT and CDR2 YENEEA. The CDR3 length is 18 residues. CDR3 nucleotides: TGTGCCAGCAGCTTAGTGGCAGGGGCCACGATACTAGACTATGGCTACACCTTC. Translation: CASSLVAGATILDYGYTF.

DNA of the CDR3: TGCGCCAGCAGCGGAAGTAGCGGGACGTCCTACGAGCAGTACTTC. Residues: CASSGSSGTSYEQYF. V usage is TRBV5-1 and J usage is TRBJ2-7; 8 bases are a match to TRBD2. The V gene end was trimmed by 4 bases and the J gene end by 1 base; junction bases not matched to a gene: 7. Per the germline V gene, CDR1 is SGHRS and CDR2 is YFSETQ. This CDR3 is built from 15 residues.

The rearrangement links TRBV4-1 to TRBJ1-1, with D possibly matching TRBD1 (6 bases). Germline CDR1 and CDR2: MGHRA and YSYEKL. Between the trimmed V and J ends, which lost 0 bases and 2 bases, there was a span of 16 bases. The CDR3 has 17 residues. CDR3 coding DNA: TGCGCCAGCAGCCAAGAACCCTCAGGGGTCCCAAACACTGAAGCTTTCTTT. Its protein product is CASSQEPSGVPNTEAFF.

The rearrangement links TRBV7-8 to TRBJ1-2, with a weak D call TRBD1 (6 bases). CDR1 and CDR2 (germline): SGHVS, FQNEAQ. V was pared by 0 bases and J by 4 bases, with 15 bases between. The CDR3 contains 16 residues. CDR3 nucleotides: TGTGCCAGCAGCTTAGCATCACAGGGAATCTTCTATGGCTACACCTTC. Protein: CASSLASQGIFYGYTF.

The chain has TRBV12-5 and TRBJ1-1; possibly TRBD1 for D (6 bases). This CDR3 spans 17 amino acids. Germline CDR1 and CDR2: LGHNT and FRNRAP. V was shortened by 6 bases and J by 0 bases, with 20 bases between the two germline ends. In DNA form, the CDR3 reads TGTGCTAGTGGCAAAACAGGGCGTCAGAGGATGAACACTGAAGCTTTCTTT. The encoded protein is CASGKTGRQRMNTEAFF.

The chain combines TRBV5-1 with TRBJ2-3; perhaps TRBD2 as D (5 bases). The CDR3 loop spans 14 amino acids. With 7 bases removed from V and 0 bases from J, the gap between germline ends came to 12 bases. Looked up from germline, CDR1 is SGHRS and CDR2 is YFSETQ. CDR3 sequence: CASHTGFSTDTQYF. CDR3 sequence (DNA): TGCGCCAGCCATACGGGATTTAGCACAGATACGCAGTATTTT.

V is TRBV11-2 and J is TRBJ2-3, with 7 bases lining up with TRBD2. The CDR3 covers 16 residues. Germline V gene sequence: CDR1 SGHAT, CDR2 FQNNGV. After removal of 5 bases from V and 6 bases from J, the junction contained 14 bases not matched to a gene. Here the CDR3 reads CASSPLAGVVRDTQYF. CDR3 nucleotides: TGTGCCAGCAGCCCGTTAGCGGGCGTCGTTCGGGATACGCAGTATTTT.

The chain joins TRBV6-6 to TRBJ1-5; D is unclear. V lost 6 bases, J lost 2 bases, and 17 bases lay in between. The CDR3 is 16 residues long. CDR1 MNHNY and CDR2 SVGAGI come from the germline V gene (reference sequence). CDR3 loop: CASSRTDRGGNQPQHF. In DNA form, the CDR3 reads TGTGCCAGCAGCCGGACTGATCGCGGGGGCAATCAGCCCCAGCATTTT.

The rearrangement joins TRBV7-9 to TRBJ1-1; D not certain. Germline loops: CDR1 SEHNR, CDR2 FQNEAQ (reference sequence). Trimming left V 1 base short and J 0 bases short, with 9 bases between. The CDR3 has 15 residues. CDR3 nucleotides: TGTGCCAGCAGCTTAGTTTCCCAAATGAACACTGAAGCTTTCTTT. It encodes CASSLVSQMNTEAFF.

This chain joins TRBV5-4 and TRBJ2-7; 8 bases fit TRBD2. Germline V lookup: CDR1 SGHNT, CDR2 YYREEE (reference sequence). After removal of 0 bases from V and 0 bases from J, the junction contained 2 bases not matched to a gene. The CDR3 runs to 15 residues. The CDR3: CASSLDTSGSYEQYF. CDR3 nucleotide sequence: TGTGCCAGCAGCTTGGACACTAGCGGCTCCTACGAGCAGTACTTC. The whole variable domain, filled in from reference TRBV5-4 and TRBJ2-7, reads ETGVTQSPTHLIKTRGQQVTLRCSSQSGHNTVSWYQQALGQGPQFIFQYYREEENGRGNFPPRFSGLQFPNYSSELNVNALELDDSALYLCASSLDTSGSYEQYFGPGTRLTVT.

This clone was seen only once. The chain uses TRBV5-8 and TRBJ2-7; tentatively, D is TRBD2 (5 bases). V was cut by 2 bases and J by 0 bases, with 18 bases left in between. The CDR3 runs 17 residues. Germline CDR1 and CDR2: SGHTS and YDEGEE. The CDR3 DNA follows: TGTGCCAGCAGCTTATCTCCGGGATTTCAAAGCTCCTACGAGCAGTACTTC. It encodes CASSLSPGFQSSYEQYF.

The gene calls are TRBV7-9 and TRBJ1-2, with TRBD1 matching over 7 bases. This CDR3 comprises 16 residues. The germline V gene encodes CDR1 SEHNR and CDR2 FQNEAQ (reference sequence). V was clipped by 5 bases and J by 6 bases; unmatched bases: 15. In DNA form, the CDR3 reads TGTGCCAGCAGCCGGGGTGGAGGTCAGGGGGTGAATGGCTACACCTTC. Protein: CASSRGGGQGVNGYTF.

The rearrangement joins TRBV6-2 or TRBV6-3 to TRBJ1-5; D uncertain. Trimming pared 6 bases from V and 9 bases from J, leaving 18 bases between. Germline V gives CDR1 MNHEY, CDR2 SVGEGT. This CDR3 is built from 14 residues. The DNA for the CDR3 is TGTGCCAGCAGACCTGACTCTGTCCGGGGGCCCCAGCATTTT. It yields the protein CASRPDSVRGPQHF.

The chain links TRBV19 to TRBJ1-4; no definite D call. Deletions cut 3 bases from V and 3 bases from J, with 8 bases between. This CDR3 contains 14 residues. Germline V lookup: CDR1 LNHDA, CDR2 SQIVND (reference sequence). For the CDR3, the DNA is TGTGCCAGTAGTATGGGCGAACCTAATGAAAAACTGTTTTTT. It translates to CASSMGEPNEKLFF.

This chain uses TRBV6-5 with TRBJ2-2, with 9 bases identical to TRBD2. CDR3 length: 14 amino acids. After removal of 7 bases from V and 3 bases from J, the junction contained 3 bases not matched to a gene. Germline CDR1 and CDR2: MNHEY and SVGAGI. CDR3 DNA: TGTGCCAGCACGACTAGCGGATACACCGGGGAGCTGTTTTTT. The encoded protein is CASTTSGYTGELFF.

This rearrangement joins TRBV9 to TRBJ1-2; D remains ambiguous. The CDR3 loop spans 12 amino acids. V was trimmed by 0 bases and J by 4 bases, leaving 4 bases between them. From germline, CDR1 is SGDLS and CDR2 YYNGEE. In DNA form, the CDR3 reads TGTGCCAGCAGCGTAGACTTCTATGGCTACACCTTC. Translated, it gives CASSVDFYGYTF. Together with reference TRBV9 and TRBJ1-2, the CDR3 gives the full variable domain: DSGVTQTPKHLITATGQRVTLRCSPRSGDLSVYWYQQSLDQGLQFLIQYYNGEERAKGNILERFSAQQFPDLHSELNLSSLELGDSALYFCASSVDFYGYTFGSGTRLTVV.

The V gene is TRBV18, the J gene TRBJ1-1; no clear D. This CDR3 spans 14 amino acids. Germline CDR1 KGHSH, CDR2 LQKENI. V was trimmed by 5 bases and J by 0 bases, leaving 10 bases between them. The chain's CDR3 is CASSGTALNTEAFF. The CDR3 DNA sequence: TGTGCCAGCTCAGGCACAGCACTGAACACTGAAGCTTTCTTT.

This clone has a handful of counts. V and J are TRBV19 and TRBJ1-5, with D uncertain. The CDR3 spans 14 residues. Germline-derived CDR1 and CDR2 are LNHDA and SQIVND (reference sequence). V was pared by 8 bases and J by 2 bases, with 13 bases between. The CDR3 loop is CASARGGGNQPQHF. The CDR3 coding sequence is TGTGCCAGTGCCAGAGGCGGTGGCAATCAGCCCCAGCATTTT.

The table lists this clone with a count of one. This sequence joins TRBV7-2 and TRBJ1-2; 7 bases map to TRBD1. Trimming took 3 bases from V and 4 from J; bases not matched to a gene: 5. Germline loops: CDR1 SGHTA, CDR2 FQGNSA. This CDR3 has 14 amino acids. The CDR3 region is CASSLSQGGYGYTF. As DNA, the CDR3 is TGTGCCAGCAGCTTGTCTCAGGGGGGCTATGGCTACACCTTC.

DNA for the CDR3: TGCAGTGCTAGTTTAGATGAGCAGTTCTTC. As protein: CSASLDEQFF. The chain carries TRBV20-1 and TRBJ2-1; D not resolved. The V and J ends lost 3 bases and 8 bases respectively, with 5 bases between them. Germline CDR1 DFQATT, CDR2 SNEGSKA (reference sequence). The CDR3 is made up of 10 amino acids.

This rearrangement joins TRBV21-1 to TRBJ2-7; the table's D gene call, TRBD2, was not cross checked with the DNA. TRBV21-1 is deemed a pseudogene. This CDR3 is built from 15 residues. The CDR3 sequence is CAGISGDGPPHEQYF. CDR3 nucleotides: TGTGCCGGCATCTCGGGGGACGGCCCTCCCCACGAGCAGTACTTC.

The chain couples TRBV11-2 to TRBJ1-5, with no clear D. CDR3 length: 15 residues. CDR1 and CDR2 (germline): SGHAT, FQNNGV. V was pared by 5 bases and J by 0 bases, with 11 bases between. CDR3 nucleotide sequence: TGTGCCAGCAGCCCCGGGGTTTATAGCAATCAGCCCCAGCATTTT. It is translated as CASSPGVYSNQPQHF.